This T cell receptor (beta chain) was documented in a study of post-analysis software for immune sequencing data (dated by TCRdb to 2015 to 2017). Describing the broader study: Relapsing-remitting, secondary progressive and progressive-relapsing multiple sclerosis were recorded as disease courses, and subtype annotation was lacking for some patients. A subset of samples was prepared in parallel using single-end sample barcoding, then pooled and co-amplified after Illumina adapter ligation. Patient repertoires were compared against 10 to 12 previously published healthy control repertoires from donors aged about 6 to 28 years. What the authors observed across the whole study: Normalized Chao1 diversity was significantly lower in multiple sclerosis patients than controls, suggesting substantial peripheral T-cell clonal expansion. The multiple sclerosis patient group was slightly younger than the control group. Significantly higher frequencies in patients than in controls were found for roughly 5 TRBV segments, including TRBV5-6, TRBV5-1 and TRBV20-1. When samples were clustered directly using the F measure, samples prepared in the same batch co-clustered strongly, which prompted a batch-effect correction.

This clonotype came up once. Its antigen specificity is not known. Relative to the germline gene, one junction end is altered; a read error may explain this. TCR beta repertoires were profiled from peripheral blood of roughly 13 young patients with multiple sclerosis to demonstrate the VDJtools post-analysis software. The multiple sclerosis patients were children and adolescents ranging in age from 6 to 15 years. Receptors were amplified or captured by PCR. The run used an Illumina HiSeq 2500. To reduce PCR and sequencing biases, unique molecular identifiers were incorporated into the TCR beta cDNA libraries. Approximately 500,000 cDNA molecules were obtained for every 1 to 10 million input T cells, so each molecule roughly corresponded to one T cell. The same protocol used for the earlier healthy control dataset was applied to prepare and sequence the patient libraries. Samples belonging to the same batch were prepared together, multiplexed and sequenced on a shared HiSeq lane. In the source study's methods: Raw barcoded reads were processed with MIGEC, and single-read molecular identifier groups were discarded before consensus assembly and CDR3 extraction. Clonotype tables were post-analysed with VDJtools, and diversity was normalized by down-sampling all datasets to the smallest sample size. In repertoire overlap clustering, CDR3 amino acid sequences, but not nucleotide sequences, were matched to correct batch-related cross-sample contamination. The public reads were run again by TCRdb, first through fastp at Q25 and then through MiXCR, and only productive beta chains were kept. CDR3 protein sequences are deduplicated, and each keeps its most common genes and DNA. These V and J calls are TCRdb output, not the study's own analysis. This sample is represented by approximately 690,000 distinct CDR3 sequences; approximately 59% of them were singletons. Of the sample, about 11% falls within the top ten clones.

Per the germline V gene (reference sequence), LGHDT is the CDR1 and YNNKEL is the CDR2. Including cysteine and phenylalanine, the CDR3 has 13 amino acids. Only the CDR3 DNA stays, 39 bases, in frame from base 1. The sequencing input was blood. This chain joins TRBV3-1 to TRBJ2-3, with 8 bases aligning to TRBD2. This TCR derives from a girl aged 2 to 10 with multiple sclerosis. The CDR3 protein sequence reads: CAGSRGGPDTQYF. Read as DNA, the sequence is TGTGCCGGCAGCCGCGGGGGGCCAGATACGCAGTATTTT.